The 20 T cell receptor beta chains below all came from one sample that was sequenced in a study of control samples from healthy donors and cancer patients. Assay: immunoSEQ multiplex PCR; the TCRdb copy retains only in-frame clones and omits some. Of 150,000 to 200,000 clones listed, roughly nine tenths are singletons. Specimen: blood. These receptors all stem from a woman under 40 in good health.

The chain couples TRBV5-8 to TRBJ2-3; D call uncertain. Between the trimmed V and J ends, which lost 5 bases and 4 bases, there was a span of 8 bases. Germline V gene sequence: CDR1 SGHTS, CDR2 YDEGEE. CDR3 length: 12 amino acids. The CDR3 coding sequence is TGTGCCAGCAGACCGCTAGCAGATACGCAGTATTTT. This encodes CASRPLADTQYF.

The chain carries TRBV6-6 and TRBJ1-3; TRBD1 matches at 8 bases. This CDR3 is 17 amino acids long. Per germline, CDR1 MNHNY and CDR2 SVGAGI (reference sequence). V lost 5 bases, J lost 1 base, and 10 bases stayed unmatched. Here the CDR3 reads CASSRNRDRRSGNTIYF. For the CDR3, the DNA is TGTGCCAGCAGTCGAAACCGGGACAGGAGATCTGGAAACACCATATATTTT.

V is TRBV6-2 or TRBV6-3 and J is TRBJ1-2; 9 bases match TRBD1. The V gene's germline CDR1 is MNHEY and CDR2 SVGEGT. The CDR3 loop spans 14 amino acids. Trimming removed 6 bases from V and 3 bases from J; junction bases left unmatched: 5. The CDR3 loop is CASSARDRDYGYTF. CDR3 coding DNA: TGTGCCAGCAGCGCCCGGGACAGGGACTATGGCTACACCTTC.

The chain joins TRBV4-2 to TRBJ2-1; TRBD1 or TRBD2 may be the D gene (6 bases each). V gave up 0 bases and J gave up 5 bases, with 17 bases separating them. The germline V gene encodes CDR1 LGHNA and CDR2 YNFKEQ. The CDR3 has 17 residues. The CDR3 here is CASSQDNNGGPHNEQFF. CDR3 DNA sequence: TGTGCCAGCAGCCAAGATAATAATGGGGGGCCGCACAATGAGCAGTTCTTC.

The rearrangement uses TRBV6-5 and TRBJ1-5; D is ambiguous. Deletions cut 3 bases from V and 9 bases from J, with 9 bases between. Per germline, CDR1 MNHEY and CDR2 SVGAGI. This CDR3 has 12 residues. The CDR3 DNA sequence: TGTGCCAGCAGTTATACCAGAGGGCCCCAGCATTTT. Translating gives CASSYTRGPQHF.

The rearrangement uses TRBV11-2 and TRBJ2-1, with D unclear. The ends were cut back, 3 bases at V and 8 bases at J, with 5 bases in the middle. The CDR3 loop spans 11 amino acids. CDR1 and CDR2 (germline): SGHAT, FQNNGV. As DNA, the CDR3 is TGTGCCAGCAGCTTCACGGATGAGCAGTTCTTC. The encoded protein is CASSFTDEQFF.

The gene calls are TRBV28 and TRBJ1-2; TRBD1 aligns across 8 bases. This CDR3 comprises 15 residues. Trimming cost V 6 bases and J 0 bases; bases outside gene matches: 6. Germline-derived CDR1 and CDR2 are MDHEN and SYDVKM. In DNA form, the CDR3 reads TGTGCCAGCAGCCACAGGACAGGGTCTAACTATGGCTACACCTTC. Protein: CASSHRTGSNYGYTF.

The CDR3 region has the DNA TGTGCCAGCAGCTTAGGACAGGGGCACACAGATACGCAGTATTTT. It specifies CASSLGQGHTDTQYF. The chain combines TRBV7-7 with TRBJ2-3, with 8 bases matching TRBD1. CDR1 and CDR2 from the germline V gene are SSHAT and FNYEAQ (reference sequence). The CDR3 has 15 amino acids. J was trimmed by 2 bases and V by 1 base; bases with no gene match: 2.

In DNA, the CDR3 is TGTGCCAGTAGTATTTTTAGCGGGATCGCATTTGAGCAGTTCTTC. Amino acid sequence: CASSIFSGIAFEQFF. The chain recombines TRBV19 with TRBJ2-1; TRBD2 matches 8 bases. Germline V gives CDR1 LNHDA, CDR2 SQIVND (reference sequence). The V and J ends lost 3 bases and 9 bases, in that order; junction bases with no gene match: 10. This CDR3 region has 15 residues.

With regard to this clone: In the same sample, other DNA sequences code for this CDR3. The genes are TRBV7-8 and TRBJ2-1; D possibly corresponds to TRBD1 (5 bases). Germline V lookup: CDR1 SGHVS, CDR2 FQNEAQ. V lost 2 bases, J lost 4 bases, and 6 bases lay in between. The CDR3 has 13 amino acids. As DNA, the CDR3 is TGTGCCAGCAGCTTACAGGGATACAATGAGCAGTTCTTC. The encoded protein is CASSLQGYNEQFF. Full variable domain (missing parts from reference TRBV7-8 and TRBJ2-1): GAGVSQSPRYKVAKRGQDVALRCDPISGHVSLFWYQQALGQGPEFLTYFQNEAQLDKSGLPSDRFFAERPEGSVSTLKIQRTQQEDSAVYLCASSLQGYNEQFFGPGTRLTVL.

The genes are TRBV12-3 or TRBV12-4 and TRBJ1-6, with TRBD1 matching 7 bases. With 7 bases clipped from V and 9 bases from J, the junction kept 6 bases outside the gene matches. The length of the CDR3 is 13 residues. In nucleotides, the CDR3 is TGTGCCAGCACCCCACAGGGGCCTTCACCCCTCCACTTT. As protein: CASTPQGPSPLHF.

This clone was detected once. This chain links TRBV15 with TRBJ2-7, with D perhaps matching TRBD1 (5 bases). V lost 0 bases, J lost 5 bases, and 11 bases lay in between. The CDR3 has 14 residues. Germline V gene lookup returns CDR1 LNHNV and CDR2 YYDKDF (reference sequence). For the CDR3, the DNA is TGTGCCACCAGCAGAGATCTAAAGGGGCACGAGCAGTACTTC. Amino acid sequence: CATSRDLKGHEQYF.

This chain links TRBV7-9 with TRBJ2-7; D is ambiguous. Trimming shortened V by 5 bases and J by 7 bases, and 15 bases separated the two germline ends. CDR3 length: 13 amino acids. CDR1 and CDR2 from the germline V gene are SEHNR and FQNEAQ (reference sequence). The CDR3 loop is CASSPDTHWEQYF. DNA for the CDR3: TGTGCCAGCAGCCCAGACACCCATTGGGAGCAGTACTTC.

This chain connects TRBV5-1 to TRBJ1-5, with D uncertain. CDR1 SGHRS and CDR2 YFSETQ come from the germline V gene. Trimming took 2 bases from V and 2 from J, leaving 11 bases between them. The length of the CDR3 is 15 residues. In DNA form, the CDR3 reads TGCGCCAGCAGCTTCGCCAGCGGCGGCAATCAGCCCCAGCATTTT. This gives the protein CASSFASGGNQPQHF.

CDR3 DNA sequence: TGTGCCAGCAGCTCCCAGGGGGGCGAAAAACTGTTTTTT. It specifies CASSSQGGEKLFF. V gene TRBV5-6 combines with J gene TRBJ1-4; 7 bases are shared with TRBD1. Looked up from germline, CDR1 is SGHDT and CDR2 is YYEEEE. The V segment lost 3 bases and the J segment 8 bases; nucleotides outside the gene matches: 4. This CDR3 comprises 13 residues.

CDR3 nucleotides: TGTGCCAGTATCGGACAGGGGGGTGGCTACACCTTC. This translates into CASIGQGGGYTF. This chain connects TRBV19 to TRBJ1-2; 10 bases align to TRBD1. The germline V gene encodes CDR1 LNHDA and CDR2 SQIVND (reference sequence). The CDR3 is 12 residues long. V lost 7 bases to trimming and J lost 7 bases; unmatched junction nucleotides: 3.

This chain connects TRBV5-3 to TRBJ1-3; D remains unclear. TRBV5-3 is flagged as an ORF with uncertain function. V lost 4 bases to trimming and J lost 0 bases, with 5 bases between them. The CDR3 covers 13 residues. CDR3 sequence (DNA): TGTGCCAGAAGCCGGACCTCTGGAAACACCATATATTTT. It is translated as CARSRTSGNTIYF.

The DNA of the CDR3 is TGTGCCAGCAGCACCCAGGGGGCGGCCTACAATGAGCAGTTCTTC. It is translated as CASSTQGAAYNEQFF. The gene calls are TRBV9 and TRBJ2-1, with 8 bases lining up with TRBD1. CDR1 and CDR2 from the germline V gene are SGDLS and YYNGEE. The CDR3 is 15 amino acids. Germline trimming cut 4 bases from V and 2 bases from J; bases unmatched to any gene: 5.

V is TRBV18 and J is TRBJ2-3; D call uncertain. This CDR3 is built from 15 residues. Germline loops: CDR1 KGHSH, CDR2 LQKENI. V was cut by 2 bases and J by 0 bases, with 9 bases left in between. CDR3 loop: CASSPIEPSTDTQYF. In DNA form, the CDR3 reads TGTGCCAGCTCACCAATCGAACCTAGCACAGATACGCAGTATTTT.

The rearrangement joins TRBV5-1 to TRBJ2-5, with 11 positions matching TRBD2. V was pared by 3 bases and J by 4 bases, with 8 bases of the junction left unmatched. The V gene's germline CDR1 is SGHRS and CDR2 YFSETQ. The CDR3 contains 16 residues. The CDR3 DNA reads as TGCGCCAGCAGCTCGGGTAGCGGGGGGGCGACAGAGACCCAGTACTTC. It is translated as CASSSGSGGATETQYF.